The 21 T cell receptor beta chains presented below share a single source sample, sequenced in a study of blood T cell repertoires in COVID-19. Produced via immunoSEQ multiplex PCR; TCRdb's table is partial and in-frame only. The sample lists about 200,000 clones, 80% occurring once. The sequencing input was peripheral blood. These TCRs come from a woman aged 70-85 years with acute or convalescent COVID-19.

The chain recombines TRBV30 with TRBJ1-6; D gene unclear. This CDR3 contains 14 residues. The germline V and J ends were trimmed by 0 bases and 6 bases, with 9 bases remaining between them. Germline V gene data show CDR1 as GTSNPN and CDR2 as SVGIG (reference sequence). The CDR3 DNA reads TGTGCCTGGAGTGTCGGGTCCACTAATTCACCCCTCCACTTT. Protein: CAWSVGSTNSPLHF.

The chain carries TRBV3-1 (or the pseudogene TRBV3-2) and TRBJ1-2; tentative D call: TRBD1 (6 bases). The CDR3 runs to 15 residues. Germline V gene data show CDR1 as LGHDT and CDR2 as YNNKEL (reference sequence). V was clipped by 0 bases and J by 7 bases, with 15 bases between them. CDR3: CASSQDGGPGGGYTF. The DNA of the CDR3 is TGTGCCAGCAGCCAAGACGGGGGGCCTGGGGGTGGCTACACCTTC.

J is TRBJ1-2 and V is TRBV6-6; 7 positions match TRBD1. Germline V CDR1 and CDR2: MNHNY, SVGAGI (reference sequence). Trimming cost V 7 bases and J 0 bases; bases outside gene matches: 8. The length of the CDR3 is 15 residues. In DNA, the CDR3 is TGTGCCAGCACTCTACGGGACAGAGCTAACTATGGCTACACCTTC. This codes for CASTLRDRANYGYTF.

This chain uses TRBV2 with TRBJ2-1, with D hard to call. CDR3 length: 15 amino acids. The germline CDR1 and CDR2 sequences are SNHLY and FYNNEI. Trimming took 8 bases from V and 0 from J, leaving 14 bases between them. The CDR3 region has the DNA TGTGCCAGCCTAGGTGGCGGTAGCTCCTACAATGAGCAGTTCTTC. It specifies CASLGGGSSYNEQFF. Based on the CDR3 plus reference TRBV2 and TRBJ2-1, the full variable domain is EPEVTQTPSHQVTQMGQEVILRCVPISNHLYFYWYRQILGQKVEFLVSFYNNEISEKSEIFDDQFSVERPDGSNFTLKIRSTKLEDSAMYFCASLGGGSSYNEQFFGPGTRLTVL.

The chain combines TRBV3-1 (or the pseudogene TRBV3-2) with TRBJ1-6; D unclear. Trimming took off 1 base at V and 7 bases at J, with 8 bases between the two ends. The CDR3 contains 14 residues. The germline V gene encodes CDR1 LGHDT and CDR2 YNNKEL (reference sequence). The CDR3 DNA is TGTGCCAGCAGCCAAGTAGGCGGGAATTCACCCCTCCACTTT. Its protein product is CASSQVGGNSPLHF.

This chain joins TRBV28 and TRBJ2-3; D remains ambiguous. This CDR3 is built from 12 residues. Trimming removed 7 bases at V and 6 bases at J, with 11 bases between. Germline CDR1 reads MDHEN; CDR2 reads SYDVKM. For the CDR3, the DNA is TGTGCCAGCAACTTAGCTTGGGATACGCAGTATTTT. It is translated as CASNLAWDTQYF.

The CDR3 here is CASSQGQKETQYF. The CDR3, as DNA: TGTGCCAGCTCACAAGGACAGAAAGAGACCCAGTACTTC. V gene TRBV18 combines with J gene TRBJ2-5; TRBD1 might be the D (6 bases). The CDR3 loop spans 13 amino acids. V was trimmed by 4 bases and J by 3 bases, leaving 9 bases between them. From germline, CDR1 is KGHSH and CDR2 LQKENI.

The chain recombines TRBV10-3 with TRBJ2-3; 8 nucleotides match TRBD2. Germline V gene lookup returns CDR1 ENHRY and CDR2 SYGVKD. This CDR3 spans 13 amino acids. J was trimmed by 3 bases and V by 5 bases; bases with no gene match: 1. The CDR3 DNA reads TGTGCCATCAGTAGCGGGAGAACAGATACGCAGTATTTT. Encoded protein: CAISSGRTDTQYF.

V usage is TRBV5-1 and J usage is TRBJ2-3; D possibly corresponds to TRBD2 (6 bases). The CDR3 length is 13 residues. The V gene's germline CDR1 is SGHRS and CDR2 YFSETQ. V dropped 3 bases and J dropped 4 bases, with 9 bases sitting between them. CDR3 amino acids: CASSSGVSDTQYF. The CDR3 DNA reads as TGCGCCAGCAGCTCGGGAGTTTCAGATACGCAGTATTTT. Full variable domain (rest looked up from reference TRBV5-1 and TRBJ2-3): KAGVTQTPRYLIKTRGQQVTLSCSPISGHRSVSWYQQTPGQGLQFLFEYFSETQRNKGNFPGRFSGRQFSNSRSEMNVSTLELGDSALYLCASSSGVSDTQYFGPGTRLTVL.

The chain links TRBV7-9 to TRBJ2-1, with 9 bases matching TRBD2. Germline V lookup: CDR1 SEHNR, CDR2 FQNEAQ (reference sequence). The J segment lost 3 bases and the V segment lost 5 bases, leaving 11 bases of the junction unmatched. There are 17 residues in the CDR3. CDR3 coding DNA: TGTGCCAGCAGCGAAAGATTGACTAGCGGAGGCTACAATGAGCAGTTCTTC. Translating gives CASSERLTSGGYNEQFF. Full variable domain (missing parts from reference TRBV7-9 and TRBJ2-1): DTGVSQNPRHKITKRGQNVTFRCDPISEHNRLYWYRQTLGQGPEFLTYFQNEAQLEKSRLLSDRFSAERPKGSFSTLEIQRTEQGDSAMYLCASSERLTSGGYNEQFFGPGTRLTVL.

The J gene is TRBJ2-7, the V gene TRBV18; D is undetermined. Trimming removed 3 bases from V and 4 bases from J, with 19 bases in between. This CDR3 region has 16 residues. CDR1 and CDR2 from the germline V gene are KGHSH and LQKENI. The CDR3 DNA is TGTGCCAGCTCACCCGCCCGGGTGGGTGGTGGGTACGAGCAGTACTTC. Translating it yields CASSPARVGGGYEQYF.

Concerning this clone: The same CDR3 can be traced to other DNA sequences in this sample. The chain combines TRBV19 with TRBJ2-7; 10 positions match TRBD1. The CDR3 has 13 amino acids. The ends lost 5 bases at V and 3 bases at J; junction bases unmatched: 1. Germline-derived CDR1 and CDR2 are LNHDA and SQIVND (reference sequence). The DNA for the CDR3 is TGTGCCAGTAGTGGGGACAGGGGCTACGAGCAGTACTTC. It encodes CASSGDRGYEQYF.

This chain joins TRBV14 and TRBJ2-4; possible D gene TRBD2, 7 bases. The CDR3 runs 16 residues. Trimming left V 3 bases short and J 7 bases short, with 19 bases between. Germline V gene lookup returns CDR1 SGHDN and CDR2 FVKESK. The CDR3 sequence is CASSQTPGGRGNIQYF. As DNA, the CDR3 is TGTGCCAGCAGCCAGACCCCGGGAGGCAGGGGTAACATTCAGTACTTC.

J is TRBJ1-2 and V is TRBV18, with 7 bases matching TRBD1. Germline-derived CDR1 and CDR2 are KGHSH and LQKENI. Trimming at V came to 2 bases and at J to 5 bases, leaving 8 bases not matched to a gene. The CDR3 contains 15 residues. The CDR3 coding sequence is TGTGCCAGCTCACCAAGGCAGGGGGAAGGTTATGGCTACACCTTC. Translated: CASSPRQGEGYGYTF.

The chain uses TRBV5-6 and TRBJ2-5, with D possibly being TRBD2 (6 bases). Trimming cost V 0 bases and J 5 bases, with 17 bases left between them. The CDR3 extends over 16 amino acids. In germline, CDR1 is SGHDT, CDR2 YYEEEE. This chain's CDR3 is CASSLVGGRVGETQYF. The CDR3 DNA is TGTGCCAGCAGCTTGGTTGGAGGGAGAGTAGGGGAGACCCAGTACTTC.

This clone was detected only once. The rearrangement uses TRBV27 and TRBJ2-5, with D possibly TRBD1 on 6 matching bases. CDR3 size: 13 residues. CDR1 MNHEY and CDR2 SMNVEV come from the germline V gene (reference sequence). Trimming took off 5 bases at V and 4 bases at J, with 11 bases between the two ends. CDR3 sequence: CASSLRGAETQYF. The CDR3 nucleotides read TGTGCCAGCAGTCTCAGGGGTGCAGAGACCCAGTACTTC.

The chain recombines TRBV7-7 with TRBJ2-5; 7 positions match TRBD2. Germline CDR1 SSHAT, CDR2 FNYEAQ (reference sequence). J was trimmed by 5 bases and V by 1 base; bases with no gene match: 10. This CDR3 contains 16 residues. CDR3 nucleotide sequence: TGTGCCAGCAGCTTAGGGGGACTAAGGGTCGGTGAGACCCAGTACTTC. Translated, it gives CASSLGGLRVGETQYF.

V usage is TRBV7-9 and J usage is TRBJ2-7, with 12 bases lining up with TRBD2. The germline CDR1 and CDR2 sequences are SEHNR and FQNEAQ (reference sequence). Unmatched junction bases numbered 15, after V lost 5 bases and J lost 4 bases. The CDR3 runs to 18 residues. The CDR3 loop is CASSTSSGRAGVKYEQYF. The CDR3 DNA reads TGTGCCAGCAGCACTTCTAGCGGGAGGGCCGGTGTTAAGTACGAGCAGTACTTC.

The chain joins TRBV7-3 to TRBJ2-5; maybe TRBD2 (5 bases). The CDR3 has 14 residues. Germline V lookup: CDR1 SGHTA, CDR2 FQGTGA. The V end lost 4 bases, the J end lost 4 bases, and 13 bases lay between the germline ends. DNA of the CDR3: TGTGCCAGCAGCTCGACTGGAGAGGGAGAGACCCAGTACTTC. Translating it yields CASSSTGEGETQYF.

V usage is TRBV6-6 and J usage is TRBJ1-4; D ambiguous. The CDR3 length is 12 residues. Trimming cost V 5 bases and J 7 bases, with 8 bases left between them. Germline V gene data show CDR1 as MNHNY and CDR2 as SVGAGI (reference sequence). This CDR3 is CASSESGEKLFF. The CDR3 nucleotides read TGTGCCAGCAGTGAGTCCGGTGAAAAACTGTTTTTT.

J is TRBJ2-2 and V is TRBV3-1 (or the pseudogene TRBV3-2), with a possible D match to TRBD1 (6 bases). Germline CDR1 and CDR2: LGHDT and YNNKEL (reference sequence). The CDR3 has 14 amino acids. Trimming removed 4 bases at V and 3 bases at J, with 9 bases between. The CDR3, as DNA: TGTGCCAGCAGCCCCGGACAGTACACCGGGGAGCTGTTTTTT. Its protein product is CASSPGQYTGELFF.